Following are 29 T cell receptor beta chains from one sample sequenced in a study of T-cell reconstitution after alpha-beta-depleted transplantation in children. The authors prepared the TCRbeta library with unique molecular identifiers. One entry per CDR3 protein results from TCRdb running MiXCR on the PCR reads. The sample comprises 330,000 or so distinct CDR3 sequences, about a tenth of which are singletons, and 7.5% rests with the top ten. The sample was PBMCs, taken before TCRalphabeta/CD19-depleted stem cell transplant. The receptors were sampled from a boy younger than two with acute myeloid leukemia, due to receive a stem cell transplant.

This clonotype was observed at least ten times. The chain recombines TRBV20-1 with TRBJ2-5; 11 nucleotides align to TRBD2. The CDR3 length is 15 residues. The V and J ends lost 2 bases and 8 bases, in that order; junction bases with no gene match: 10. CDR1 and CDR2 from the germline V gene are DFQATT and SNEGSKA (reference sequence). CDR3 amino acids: CSARSVTSGVITQYF. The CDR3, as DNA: TGCAGTGCTAGATCGGTGACTAGCGGGGTTATTACCCAGTACTTC.

Written as DNA, the CDR3 is TGCAGTGCTTGTACCGGGACTATGAGCACAGATACGCAGTATTTT. Translated: CSACTGTMSTDTQYF. The chain is built from TRBV20-1 and TRBJ2-3; the match to TRBD2 covers 7 bases. The CDR3 is 15 residues long. Trimming removed 5 bases from V and 0 bases from J; junction bases left unmatched: 8. The V gene's germline CDR1 is DFQATT and CDR2 SNEGSKA (reference sequence).

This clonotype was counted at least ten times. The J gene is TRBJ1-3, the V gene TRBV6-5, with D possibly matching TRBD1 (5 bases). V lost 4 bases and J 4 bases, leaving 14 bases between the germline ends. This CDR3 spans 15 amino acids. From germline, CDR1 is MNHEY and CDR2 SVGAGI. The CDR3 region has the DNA TGTGCCAGCAGTTGGCGGGGCGCGGAAGGAAACACCATATATTTT. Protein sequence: CASSWRGAEGNTIYF.

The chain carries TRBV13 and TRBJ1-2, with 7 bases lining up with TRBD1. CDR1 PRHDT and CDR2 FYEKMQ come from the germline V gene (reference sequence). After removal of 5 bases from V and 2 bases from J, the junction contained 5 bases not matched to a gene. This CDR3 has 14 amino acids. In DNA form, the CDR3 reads TGTGCCAGCAGCCACGAGACAGGGAACTATGGCTACACCTTC. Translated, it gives CASSHETGNYGYTF.

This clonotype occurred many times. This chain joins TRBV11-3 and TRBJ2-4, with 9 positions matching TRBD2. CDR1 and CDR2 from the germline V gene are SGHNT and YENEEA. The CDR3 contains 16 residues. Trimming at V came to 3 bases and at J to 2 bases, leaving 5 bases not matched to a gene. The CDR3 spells CASSLASGDSKNIQYF. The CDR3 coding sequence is TGTGCCAGCAGCTTGGCTAGCGGGGACTCCAAAAACATTCAGTACTTC.

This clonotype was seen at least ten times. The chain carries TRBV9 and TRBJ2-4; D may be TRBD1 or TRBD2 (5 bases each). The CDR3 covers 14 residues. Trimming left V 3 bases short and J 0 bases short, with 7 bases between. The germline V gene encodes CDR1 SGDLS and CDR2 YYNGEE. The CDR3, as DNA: TGTGCCAGCAGCGCTGGGACAGCCAAAAACATTCAGTACTTC. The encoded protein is CASSAGTAKNIQYF.

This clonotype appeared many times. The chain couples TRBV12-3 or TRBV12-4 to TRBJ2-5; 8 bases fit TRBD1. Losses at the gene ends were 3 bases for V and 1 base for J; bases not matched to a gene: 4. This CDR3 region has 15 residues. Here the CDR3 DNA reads TGTGCCAGCAGTTTGGGCAGGGGGCTCCAAGAGACCCAGTACTTC. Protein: CASSLGRGLQETQYF.

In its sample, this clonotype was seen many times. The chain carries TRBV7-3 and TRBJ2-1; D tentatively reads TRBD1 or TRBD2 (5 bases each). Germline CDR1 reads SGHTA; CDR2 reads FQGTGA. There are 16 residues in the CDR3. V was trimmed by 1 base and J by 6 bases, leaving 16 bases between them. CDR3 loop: CASSLKGSTGFNEQFF. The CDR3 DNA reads TGTGCCAGCAGCTTAAAGGGGAGTACGGGCTTCAATGAGCAGTTCTTC. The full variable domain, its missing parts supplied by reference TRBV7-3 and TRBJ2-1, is GAGVSQTPSNKVTEKGKYVELRCDPISGHTALYWYRQSLGQGPEFLIYFQGTGAADDSGLPNDRFFAVRPEGSVSTLKIQRTERGDSAVYLCASSLKGSTGFNEQFFGPGTRLTVL.

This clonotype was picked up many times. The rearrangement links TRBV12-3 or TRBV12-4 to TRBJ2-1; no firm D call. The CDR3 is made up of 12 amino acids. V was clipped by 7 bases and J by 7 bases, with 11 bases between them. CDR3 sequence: CASIIDENEQFF. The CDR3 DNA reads TGTGCCAGCATCATAGACGAGAATGAGCAGTTCTTC.

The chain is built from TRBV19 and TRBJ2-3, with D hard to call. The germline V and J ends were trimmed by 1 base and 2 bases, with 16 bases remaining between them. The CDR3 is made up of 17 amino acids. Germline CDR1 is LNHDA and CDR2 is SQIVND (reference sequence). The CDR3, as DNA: TGTGCCAGTAGTATAGGACTGTTCGTGCCCCCCACAGATACGCAGTATTTT. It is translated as CASSIGLFVPPTDTQYF.

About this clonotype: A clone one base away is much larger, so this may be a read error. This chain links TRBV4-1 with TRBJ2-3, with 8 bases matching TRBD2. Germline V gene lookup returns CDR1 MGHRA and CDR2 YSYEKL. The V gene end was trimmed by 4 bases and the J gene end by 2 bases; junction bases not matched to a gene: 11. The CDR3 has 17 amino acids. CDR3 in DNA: TGCGCCAGCAGCCTATTAGCCCAGCGGGGGACCACAGATACGCAGTATTTT. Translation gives CASSLLAQRGTTDTQYF.

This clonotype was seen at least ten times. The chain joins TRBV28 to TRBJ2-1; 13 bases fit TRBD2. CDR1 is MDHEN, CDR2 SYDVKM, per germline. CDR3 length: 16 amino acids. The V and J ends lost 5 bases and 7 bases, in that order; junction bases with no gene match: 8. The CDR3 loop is CASSPIGLAGVNEQFF. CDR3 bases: TGTGCCAGCAGTCCCATCGGACTAGCGGGAGTGAATGAGCAGTTCTTC.

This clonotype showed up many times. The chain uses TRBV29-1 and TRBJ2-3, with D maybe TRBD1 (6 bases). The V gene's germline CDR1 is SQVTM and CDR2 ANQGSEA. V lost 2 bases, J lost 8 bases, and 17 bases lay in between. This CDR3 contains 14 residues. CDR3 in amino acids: CSVETGYVLGTQYF. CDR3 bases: TGCAGCGTTGAAACAGGGTATGTGCTAGGTACGCAGTATTTT.

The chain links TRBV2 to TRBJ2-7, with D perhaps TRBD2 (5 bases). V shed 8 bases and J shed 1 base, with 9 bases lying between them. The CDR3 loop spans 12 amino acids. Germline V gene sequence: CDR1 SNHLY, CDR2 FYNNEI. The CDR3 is CASRLNSYEQYF. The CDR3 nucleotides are TGTGCCAGCCGACTAAATTCCTACGAGCAGTACTTC.

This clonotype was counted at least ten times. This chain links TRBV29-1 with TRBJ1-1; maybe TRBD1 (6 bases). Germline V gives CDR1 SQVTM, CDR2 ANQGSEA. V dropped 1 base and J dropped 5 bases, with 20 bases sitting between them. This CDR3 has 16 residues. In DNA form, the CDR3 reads TGCAGCGTTGAAGGGGGAACAGGGAGGACGTTGACTGAAGCTTTCTTT. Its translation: CSVEGGTGRTLTEAFF.

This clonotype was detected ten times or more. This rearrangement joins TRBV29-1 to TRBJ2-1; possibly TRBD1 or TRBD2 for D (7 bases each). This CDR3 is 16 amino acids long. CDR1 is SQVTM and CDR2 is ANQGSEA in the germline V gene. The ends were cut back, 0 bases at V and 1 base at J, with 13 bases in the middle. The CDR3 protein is CSVEDGRGGSYNEQFF. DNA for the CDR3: TGCAGCGTTGAAGATGGCAGGGGGGGTTCCTACAATGAGCAGTTCTTC.

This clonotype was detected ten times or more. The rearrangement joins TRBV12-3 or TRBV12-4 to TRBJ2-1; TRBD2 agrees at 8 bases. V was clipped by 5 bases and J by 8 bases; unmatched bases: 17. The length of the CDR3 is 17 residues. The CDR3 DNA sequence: TGTGCCAGCAGTCCCAGGACCGGACTAGCTGCTTCCGATGAGCAGTTCTTC. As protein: CASSPRTGLAASDEQFF.

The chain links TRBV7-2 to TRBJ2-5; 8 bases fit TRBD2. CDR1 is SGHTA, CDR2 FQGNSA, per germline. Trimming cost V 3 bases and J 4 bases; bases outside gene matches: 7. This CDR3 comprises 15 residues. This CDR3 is CASSFVVGGGETQYF. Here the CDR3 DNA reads TGTGCCAGCAGCTTCGTTGTCGGGGGGGGAGAGACCCAGTACTTC.

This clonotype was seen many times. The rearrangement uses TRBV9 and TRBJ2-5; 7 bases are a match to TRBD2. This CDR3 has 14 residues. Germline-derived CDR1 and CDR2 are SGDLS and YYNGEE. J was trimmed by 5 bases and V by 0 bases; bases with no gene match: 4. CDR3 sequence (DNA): TGTGCCAGCAGCGTAGGGGGGGGATTGGAGACCCAGTACTTC. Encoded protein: CASSVGGGLETQYF.

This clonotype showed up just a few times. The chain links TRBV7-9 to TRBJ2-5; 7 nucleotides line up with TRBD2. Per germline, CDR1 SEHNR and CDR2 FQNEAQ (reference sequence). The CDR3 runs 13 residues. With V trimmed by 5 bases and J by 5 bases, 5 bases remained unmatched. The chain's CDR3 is CASSLTSRETQYF. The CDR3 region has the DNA TGTGCCAGCAGCCTGACTAGCCGGGAGACCCAGTACTTC.

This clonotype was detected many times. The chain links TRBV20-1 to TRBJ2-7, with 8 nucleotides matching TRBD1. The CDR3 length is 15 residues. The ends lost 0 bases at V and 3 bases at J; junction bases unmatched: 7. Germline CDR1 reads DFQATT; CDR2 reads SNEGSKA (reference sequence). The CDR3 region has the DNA TGCAGTGCTAGAGATAAAAGGGACAGGCTCTACGAGCAGTACTTC. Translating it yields CSARDKRDRLYEQYF.

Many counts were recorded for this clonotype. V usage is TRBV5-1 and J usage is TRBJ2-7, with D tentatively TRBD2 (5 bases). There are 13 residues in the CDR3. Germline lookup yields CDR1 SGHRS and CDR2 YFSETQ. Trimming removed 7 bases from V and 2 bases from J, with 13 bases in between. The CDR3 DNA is TGCGCCAGCTCTAGGGCGGAGGCCTACGAGCAGTACTTC. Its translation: CASSRAEAYEQYF.

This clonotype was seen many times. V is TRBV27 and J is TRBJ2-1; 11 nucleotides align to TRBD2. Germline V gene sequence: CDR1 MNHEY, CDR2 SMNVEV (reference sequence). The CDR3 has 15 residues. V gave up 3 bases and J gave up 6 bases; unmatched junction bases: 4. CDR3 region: CASSFELAGVNEQFF. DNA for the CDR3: TGTGCCAGCAGTTTTGAACTAGCGGGAGTCAATGAGCAGTTCTTC.

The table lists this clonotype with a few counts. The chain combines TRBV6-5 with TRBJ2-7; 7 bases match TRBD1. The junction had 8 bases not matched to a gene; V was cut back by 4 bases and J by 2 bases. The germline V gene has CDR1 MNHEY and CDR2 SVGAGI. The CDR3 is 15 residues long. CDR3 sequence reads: CASSSMGTAAYEQYF. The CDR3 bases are TGTGCCAGCAGTTCCATGGGGACAGCGGCCTACGAGCAGTACTTC.

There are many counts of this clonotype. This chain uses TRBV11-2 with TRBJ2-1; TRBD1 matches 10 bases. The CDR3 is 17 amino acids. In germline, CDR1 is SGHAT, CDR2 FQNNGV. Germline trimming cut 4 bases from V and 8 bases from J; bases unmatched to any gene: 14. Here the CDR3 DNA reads TGTGCCAGCAGCTCCCCGGGGGGAGGGACAGGGGACCATGAGCAGTTCTTC. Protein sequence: CASSSPGGGTGDHEQFF.

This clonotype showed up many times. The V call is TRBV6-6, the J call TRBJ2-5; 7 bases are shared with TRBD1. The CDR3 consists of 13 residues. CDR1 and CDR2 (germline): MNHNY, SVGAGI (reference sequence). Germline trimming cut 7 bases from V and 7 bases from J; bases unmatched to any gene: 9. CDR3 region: CASTYRGGGTQYF. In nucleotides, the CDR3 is TGTGCCAGCACGTACAGGGGCGGAGGGACCCAGTACTTC.

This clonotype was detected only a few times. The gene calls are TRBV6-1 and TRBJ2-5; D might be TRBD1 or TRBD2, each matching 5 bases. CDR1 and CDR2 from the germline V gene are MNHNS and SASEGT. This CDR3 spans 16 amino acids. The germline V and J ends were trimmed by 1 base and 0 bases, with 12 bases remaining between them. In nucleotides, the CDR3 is TGTGCCAGCAGTGAAGACGGGGACGGATACCAAGAGACCCAGTACTTC. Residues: CASSEDGDGYQETQYF.

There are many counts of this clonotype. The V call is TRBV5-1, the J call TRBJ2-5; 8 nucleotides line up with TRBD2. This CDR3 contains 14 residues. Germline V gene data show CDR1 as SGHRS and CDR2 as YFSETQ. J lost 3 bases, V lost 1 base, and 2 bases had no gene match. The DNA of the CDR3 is TGCGCCAGCAGCTTGCTACTAGCGGAAGAGACCCAGTACTTC. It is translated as CASSLLLAEETQYF.

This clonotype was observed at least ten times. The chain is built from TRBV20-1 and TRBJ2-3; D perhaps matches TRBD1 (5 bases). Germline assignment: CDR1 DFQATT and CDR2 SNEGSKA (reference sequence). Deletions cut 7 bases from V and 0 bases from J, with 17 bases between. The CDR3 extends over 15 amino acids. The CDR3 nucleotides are TGCAGTGTCTTAACAGGTTTCTCTAGCACAGATACGCAGTATTTT. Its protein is CSVLTGFSSTDTQYF.